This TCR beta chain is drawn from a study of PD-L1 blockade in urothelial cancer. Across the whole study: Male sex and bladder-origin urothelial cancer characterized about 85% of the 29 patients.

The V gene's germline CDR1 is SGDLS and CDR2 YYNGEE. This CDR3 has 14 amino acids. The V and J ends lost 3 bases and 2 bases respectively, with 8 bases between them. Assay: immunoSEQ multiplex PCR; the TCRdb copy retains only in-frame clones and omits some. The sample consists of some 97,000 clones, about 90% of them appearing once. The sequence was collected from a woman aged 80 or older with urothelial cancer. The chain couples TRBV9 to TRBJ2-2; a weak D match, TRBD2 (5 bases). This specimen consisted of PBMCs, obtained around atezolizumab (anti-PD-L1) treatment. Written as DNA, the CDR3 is TGTGCCAGCAGCGGAGGGCCTAACACCGGGGAGCTGTTTTTT. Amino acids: CASSGGPNTGELFF.